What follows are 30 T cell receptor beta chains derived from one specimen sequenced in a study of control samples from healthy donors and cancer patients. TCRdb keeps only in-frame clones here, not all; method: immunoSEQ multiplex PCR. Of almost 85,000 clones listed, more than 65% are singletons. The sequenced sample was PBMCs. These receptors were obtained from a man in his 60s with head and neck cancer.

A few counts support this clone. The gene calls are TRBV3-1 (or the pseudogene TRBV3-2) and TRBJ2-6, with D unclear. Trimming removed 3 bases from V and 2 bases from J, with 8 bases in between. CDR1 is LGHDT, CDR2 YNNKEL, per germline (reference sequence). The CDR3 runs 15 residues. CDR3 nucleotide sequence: TGTGCCAGCAGCCATCTTTTTACTGGGGCCAACGTCCTGACTTTC. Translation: CASSHLFTGANVLTF.

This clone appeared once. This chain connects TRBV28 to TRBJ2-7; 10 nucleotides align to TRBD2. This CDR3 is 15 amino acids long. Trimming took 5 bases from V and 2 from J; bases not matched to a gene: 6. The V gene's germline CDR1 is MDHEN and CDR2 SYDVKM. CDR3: CASSPSSGSPYEQYF. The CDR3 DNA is TGTGCCAGCAGTCCCTCTAGCGGGAGTCCCTACGAGCAGTACTTC. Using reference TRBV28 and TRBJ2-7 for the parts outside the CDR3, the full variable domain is DVKVTQSSRYLVKRTGEKVFLECVQDMDHENMFWYRQDPGLGLRLIYFSYDVKMKEKGDIPEGYSVSREKKERFSLILESASTNQTSMYLCASSPSSGSPYEQYFGPGTRLTVT.

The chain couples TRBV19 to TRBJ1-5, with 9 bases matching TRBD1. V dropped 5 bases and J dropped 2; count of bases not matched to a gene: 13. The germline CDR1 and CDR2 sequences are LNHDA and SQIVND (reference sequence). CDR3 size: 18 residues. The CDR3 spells CASSFRDRVNGRNQPQHF. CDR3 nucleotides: TGTGCCAGTAGTTTCCGGGACAGGGTAAACGGACGCAATCAGCCCCAGCATTTT.

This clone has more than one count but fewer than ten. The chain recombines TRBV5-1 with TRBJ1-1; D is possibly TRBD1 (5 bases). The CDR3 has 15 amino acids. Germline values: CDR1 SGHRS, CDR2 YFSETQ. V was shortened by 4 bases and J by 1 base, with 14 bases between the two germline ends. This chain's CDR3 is CASSPVGGSNTEAFF. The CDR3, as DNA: TGCGCCAGCAGCCCGGTCGGGGGATCGAACACTGAAGCTTTCTTT.

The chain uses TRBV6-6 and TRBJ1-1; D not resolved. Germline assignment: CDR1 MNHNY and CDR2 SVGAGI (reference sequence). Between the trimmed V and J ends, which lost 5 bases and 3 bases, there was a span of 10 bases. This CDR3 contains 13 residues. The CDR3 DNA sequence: TGTGCCAGCAGTGGAACCTTATACACTGAAGCTTTCTTT. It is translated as CASSGTLYTEAFF.

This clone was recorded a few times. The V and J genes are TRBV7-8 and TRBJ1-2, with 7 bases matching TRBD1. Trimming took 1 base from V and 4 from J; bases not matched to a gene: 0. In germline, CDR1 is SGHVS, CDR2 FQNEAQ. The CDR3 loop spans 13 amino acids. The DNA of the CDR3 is TGTGCCAGCAGCTTAGGACAGGGCTATGGCTACACCTTC. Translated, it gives CASSLGQGYGYTF. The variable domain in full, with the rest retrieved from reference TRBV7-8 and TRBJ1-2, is GAGVSQSPRYKVAKRGQDVALRCDPISGHVSLFWYQQALGQGPEFLTYFQNEAQLDKSGLPSDRFFAERPEGSVSTLKIQRTQQEDSAVYLCASSLGQGYGYTFGSGTRLTVV.

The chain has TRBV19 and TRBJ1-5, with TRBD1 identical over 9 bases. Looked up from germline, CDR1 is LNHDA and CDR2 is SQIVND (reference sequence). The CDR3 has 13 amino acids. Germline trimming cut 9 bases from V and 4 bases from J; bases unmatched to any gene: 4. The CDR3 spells CASVDRGNQPQHF. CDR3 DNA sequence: TGTGCCAGCGTGGACAGGGGAAATCAGCCCCAGCATTTT.

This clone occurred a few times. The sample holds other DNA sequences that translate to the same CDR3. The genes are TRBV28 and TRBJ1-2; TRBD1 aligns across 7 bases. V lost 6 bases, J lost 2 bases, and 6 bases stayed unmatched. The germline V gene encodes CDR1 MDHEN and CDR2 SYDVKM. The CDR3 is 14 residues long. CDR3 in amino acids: CASRGGGGNYGYTF. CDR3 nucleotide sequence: TGTGCCAGCAGGGGGGGAGGGGGCAACTATGGCTACACCTTC.

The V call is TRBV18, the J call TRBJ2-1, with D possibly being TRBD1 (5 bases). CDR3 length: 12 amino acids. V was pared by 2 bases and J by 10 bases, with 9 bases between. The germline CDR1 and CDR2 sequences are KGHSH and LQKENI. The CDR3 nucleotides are TGTGCCAGCTCACCAGCAGGGCCGGAGCAGTTCTTC. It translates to CASSPAGPEQFF.

DNA for the CDR3: TGTGCCAGCAGCTTGGTTAGCGGGAGAACCAATGAGCAGTTCTTC. It encodes CASSLVSGRTNEQFF. The gene calls are TRBV7-2 and TRBJ2-1; 9 bases fit TRBD2. Germline values: CDR1 SGHTA, CDR2 FQGNSA. The V and J ends lost 3 bases and 6 bases, in that order; junction bases with no gene match: 6. The CDR3 totals 15 residues.

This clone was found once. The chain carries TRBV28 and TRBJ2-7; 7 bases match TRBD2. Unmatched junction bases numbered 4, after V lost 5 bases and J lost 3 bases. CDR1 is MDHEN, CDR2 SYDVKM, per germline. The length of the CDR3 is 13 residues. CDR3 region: CASSTGTNYEQYF. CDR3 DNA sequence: TGTGCCAGCAGTACCGGGACTAACTACGAGCAGTACTTC.

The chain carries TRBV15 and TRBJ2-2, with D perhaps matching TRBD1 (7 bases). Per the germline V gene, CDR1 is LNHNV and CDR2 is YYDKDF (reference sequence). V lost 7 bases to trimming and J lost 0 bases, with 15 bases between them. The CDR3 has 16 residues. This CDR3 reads CATTGGRGANTGELFF. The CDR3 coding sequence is TGTGCCACCACAGGGGGGCGGGGCGCGAACACCGGGGAGCTGTTTTTT.

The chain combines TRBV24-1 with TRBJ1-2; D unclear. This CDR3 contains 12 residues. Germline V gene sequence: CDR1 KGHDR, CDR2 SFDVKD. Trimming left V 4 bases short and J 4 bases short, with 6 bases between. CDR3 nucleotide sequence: TGTGCCACCAGTGAGGCGGGCTATGGCTACACCTTC. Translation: CATSEAGYGYTF.

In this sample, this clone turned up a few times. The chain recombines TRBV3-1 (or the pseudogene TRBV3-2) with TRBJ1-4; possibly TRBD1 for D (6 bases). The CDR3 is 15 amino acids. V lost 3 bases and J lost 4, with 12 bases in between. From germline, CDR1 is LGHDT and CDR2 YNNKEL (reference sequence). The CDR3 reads CASSHRGGGNEKLFF. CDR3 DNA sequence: TGTGCCAGCAGCCACAGGGGAGGGGGTAATGAAAAACTGTTTTTT.

The chain's CDR3 is CASSPTGLAGGRAKNIQYF. CDR3 bases: TGCGCCAGCAGCCCAACGGGACTAGCGGGAGGGCGGGCCAAAAACATTCAGTACTTC. The chain recombines TRBV4-1 with TRBJ2-4, with TRBD2 matching over 16 bases. From germline, CDR1 is MGHRA and CDR2 YSYEKL. V lost 4 bases to trimming and J lost 1 base; unmatched junction nucleotides: 7. This CDR3 region has 19 residues.

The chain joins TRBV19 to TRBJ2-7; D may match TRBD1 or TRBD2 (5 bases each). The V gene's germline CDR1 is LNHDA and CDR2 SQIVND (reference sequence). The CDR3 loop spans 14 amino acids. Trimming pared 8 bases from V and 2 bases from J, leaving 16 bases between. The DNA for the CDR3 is TGTGCCAGTGGGACGACGCATTCCCCCTACGAGCAGTACTTC. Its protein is CASGTTHSPYEQYF.

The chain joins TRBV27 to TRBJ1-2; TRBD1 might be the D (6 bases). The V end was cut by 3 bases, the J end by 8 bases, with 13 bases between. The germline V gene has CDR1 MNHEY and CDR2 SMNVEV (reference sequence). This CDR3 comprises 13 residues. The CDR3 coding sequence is TGTGCCAGCAGTTTTCCGGGGGCAGGCGGCTACACCTTC. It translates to CASSFPGAGGYTF.

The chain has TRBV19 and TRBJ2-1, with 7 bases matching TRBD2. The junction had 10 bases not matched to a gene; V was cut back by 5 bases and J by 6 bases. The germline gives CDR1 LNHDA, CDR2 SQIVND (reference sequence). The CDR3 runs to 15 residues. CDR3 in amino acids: CASSSEGGSTNEQFF. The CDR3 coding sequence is TGTGCCAGTAGTTCCGAAGGCGGGAGTACCAATGAGCAGTTCTTC.

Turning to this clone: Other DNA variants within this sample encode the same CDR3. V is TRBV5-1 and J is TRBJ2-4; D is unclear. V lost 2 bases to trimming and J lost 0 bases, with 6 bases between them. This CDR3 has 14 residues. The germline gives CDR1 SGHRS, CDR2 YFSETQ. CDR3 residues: CASSLGLAKNIQYF. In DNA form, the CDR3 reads TGCGCCAGCAGCTTAGGGTTAGCCAAAAACATTCAGTACTTC.

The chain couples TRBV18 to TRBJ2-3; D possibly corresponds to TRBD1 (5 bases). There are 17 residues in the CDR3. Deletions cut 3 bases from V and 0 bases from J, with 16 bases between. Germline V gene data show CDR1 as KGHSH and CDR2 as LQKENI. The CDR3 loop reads CASSPNYQGHSTDTQYF. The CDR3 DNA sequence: TGTGCCAGCTCACCCAACTACCAGGGCCACAGCACAGATACGCAGTATTTT.

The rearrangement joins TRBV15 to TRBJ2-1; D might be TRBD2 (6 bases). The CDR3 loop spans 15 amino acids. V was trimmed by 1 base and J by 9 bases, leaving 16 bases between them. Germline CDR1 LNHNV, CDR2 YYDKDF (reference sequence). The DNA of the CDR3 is TGTGCCACCAGCAGAGCGGGAGTACTGTTTATTGAGCAGTTCTTC. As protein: CATSRAGVLFIEQFF.

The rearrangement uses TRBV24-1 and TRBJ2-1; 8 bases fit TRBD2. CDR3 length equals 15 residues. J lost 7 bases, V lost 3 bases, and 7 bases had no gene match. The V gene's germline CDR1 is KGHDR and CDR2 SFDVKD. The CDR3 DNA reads TGTGCCACCAGTGATGCGGCTAGCGGGTGGAATGAGCAGTTCTTC. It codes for CATSDAASGWNEQFF.

The CDR3 spells CASSLGTRILQETQYF. The CDR3 DNA reads TGTGCCAGCAGCTTAGGGACTAGGATTCTCCAAGAGACCCAGTACTTC. The genes are TRBV11-2 and TRBJ2-5; 7 bases line up with TRBD2. CDR3 length equals 16 residues. In germline, CDR1 is SGHAT, CDR2 FQNNGV. V lost 1 base and J lost 1; bases outside the gene matches: 6.

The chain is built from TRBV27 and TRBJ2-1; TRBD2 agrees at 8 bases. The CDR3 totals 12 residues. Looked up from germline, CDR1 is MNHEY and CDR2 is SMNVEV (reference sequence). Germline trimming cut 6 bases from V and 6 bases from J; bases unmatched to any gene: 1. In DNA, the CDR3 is TGTGCCAGCAGACTAGCGGCCAATGAGCAGTTCTTC. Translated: CASRLAANEQFF.

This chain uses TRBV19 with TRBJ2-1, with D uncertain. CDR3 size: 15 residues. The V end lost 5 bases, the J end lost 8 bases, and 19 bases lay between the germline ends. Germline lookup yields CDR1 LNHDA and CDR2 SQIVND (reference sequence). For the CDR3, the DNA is TGTGCCAGTAGTCCCCCGGCCTCTTATCGGGATGAGCAGTTCTTC. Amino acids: CASSPPASYRDEQFF.

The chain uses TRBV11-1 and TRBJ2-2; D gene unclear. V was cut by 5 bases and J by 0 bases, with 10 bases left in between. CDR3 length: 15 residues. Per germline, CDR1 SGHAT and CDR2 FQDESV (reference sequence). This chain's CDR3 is CASSPRVANTGELFF. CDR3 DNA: TGTGCCAGCAGCCCCCGGGTAGCGAACACCGGGGAGCTGTTTTTT.

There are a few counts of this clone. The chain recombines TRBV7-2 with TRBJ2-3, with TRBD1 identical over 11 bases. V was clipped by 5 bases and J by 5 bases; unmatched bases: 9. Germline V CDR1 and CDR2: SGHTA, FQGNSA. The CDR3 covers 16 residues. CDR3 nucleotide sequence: TGTGCCAGCAGCGGCGCCCCGGGACAGGGGGGAGATACGCAGTATTTT. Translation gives CASSGAPGQGGDTQYF.

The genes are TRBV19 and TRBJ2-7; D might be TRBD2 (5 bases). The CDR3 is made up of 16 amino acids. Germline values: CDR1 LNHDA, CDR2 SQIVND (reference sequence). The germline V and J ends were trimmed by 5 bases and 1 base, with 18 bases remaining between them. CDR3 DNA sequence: TGTGCCAGTAGTGTTGATATGGGGAGCCCGTCCTACGAGCAGTACTTC. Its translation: CASSVDMGSPSYEQYF.

The CDR3 here is CATSRPDSSEAFF. CDR3 bases: TGTGCCACCAGCAGGCCCGACAGTTCTGAAGCTTTCTTT. The V gene is TRBV15, the J gene TRBJ1-1; D perhaps matches TRBD1 (5 bases). Germline CDR1 is LNHNV and CDR2 is YYDKDF (reference sequence). Deletions cut 3 bases from V and 6 bases from J, with 11 bases between. There are 13 residues in the CDR3.

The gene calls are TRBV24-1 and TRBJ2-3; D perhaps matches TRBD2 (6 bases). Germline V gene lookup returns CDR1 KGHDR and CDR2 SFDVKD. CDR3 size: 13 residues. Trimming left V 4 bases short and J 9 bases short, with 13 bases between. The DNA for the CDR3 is TGTGCCACCAGTGAACCGGGACTCCACACGCAGTATTTT. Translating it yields CATSEPGLHTQYF.